These 25 T cell receptor beta chains were all obtained from the same sample, sequenced in a study of T-cell reconstitution after alpha-beta-depleted transplantation in children. Unique molecular identifiers featured in how the TCRbeta library was prepared. TCRdb processed the PCR reads anew with MiXCR; each CDR3 protein has one entry. Among 380,000 or so distinct CDR3 sequences listed, 13% were seen once. The sequencing here drew on PBMCs, taken from the stem cell graft. These receptors were collected from a human donor who donated a stem cell graft to a child with Fanconi anemia.

This chain uses TRBV19 with TRBJ1-4; a possible D gene is TRBD1 (5 bases). The germline V gene encodes CDR1 LNHDA and CDR2 SQIVND (reference sequence). V was pared by 6 bases and J by 3 bases, with 8 bases between. This CDR3 is 13 amino acids long. The chain's CDR3 is CASSRQPNEKLFF. The DNA of the CDR3 is TGTGCCAGTAGCAGACAGCCTAATGAAAAACTGTTTTTT.

This clonotype appeared a few times. The rearrangement links TRBV4-3 to TRBJ1-1; a possible D gene is TRBD1 (6 bases). The CDR3 contains 15 residues. In germline, CDR1 is LGHNA, CDR2 YSLEER. The germline V and J ends were trimmed by 4 bases and 1 base, with 13 bases remaining between them. The CDR3 is CASSPEPTGNTEAFF. The CDR3 DNA sequence: TGCGCCAGCAGCCCGGAACCGACAGGGAACACTGAAGCTTTCTTT.

In this sample, this clonotype turned up a few times. The V and J genes are TRBV15 and TRBJ2-3; 13 bases map to TRBD2. The CDR3 has 18 residues. Germline loops: CDR1 LNHNV, CDR2 YYDKDF (reference sequence). Losses at the gene ends were 0 bases for V and 3 bases for J; bases not matched to a gene: 6. CDR3 region: CATSRDTSGGAGTDTQYF. DNA for the CDR3: TGTGCCACCAGCAGAGATACTAGCGGGGGGGCCGGGACAGATACGCAGTATTTT.

A single count supports this clonotype. This chain uses TRBV15 with TRBJ2-7; either TRBD1 or TRBD2 may supply D (7 bases each). The CDR3 totals 16 residues. Germline V gene sequence: CDR1 LNHNV, CDR2 YYDKDF (reference sequence). Trimming pared 3 bases from V and 2 bases from J, leaving 17 bases between. The CDR3 DNA reads TGTGCCACCAGCAGGTCCTTGGGAGGGGGCCCCTACGAGCAGTACTTC. Protein sequence: CATSRSLGGGPYEQYF.

This clonotype was observed at least ten times. The chain joins TRBV3-1 to TRBJ1-1; possible D gene TRBD1, 6 bases. The CDR3 covers 14 residues. V was pared by 5 bases and J by 2 bases, with 12 bases between. The V gene's germline CDR1 is LGHDT and CDR2 YNNKEL (reference sequence). CDR3 DNA: TGTGCCAGCAGCATTACAGGGACTAACACTGAAGCTTTCTTT. Its protein product is CASSITGTNTEAFF.

The CDR3 bases are TGTGCCAGCAGGACCCAGAGGGATGCTTTCTTT. The encoded protein is CASRTQRDAFF. The chain carries TRBV6-5 and TRBJ1-1; D remains unclear. The CDR3 has 11 amino acids. V was pared by 6 bases and J by 11 bases, with 13 bases between. Germline CDR1 MNHEY, CDR2 SVGAGI.

In this sample, this clonotype turned up a few times. V and J are TRBV29-1 and TRBJ2-1; 8 bases fit TRBD1. Trimming cost V 5 bases and J 5 bases; bases outside gene matches: 5. Germline V gene sequence: CDR1 SQVTM, CDR2 ANQGSEA. CDR3 length equals 13 residues. DNA of the CDR3: TGCAGCGTTCCCGGACAGGGTAACAATGAGCAGTTCTTC. It is translated as CSVPGQGNNEQFF.

The chain is built from TRBV28 and TRBJ1-5, with D possibly TRBD1 on 6 matching bases. The CDR3 is made up of 16 amino acids. Trimming left V 4 bases short and J 1 base short, with 14 bases between. CDR1 and CDR2 (germline): MDHEN, SYDVKM. The CDR3 DNA reads TGTGCCAGCAGTTCGATCAATCAGGGGAGCAATCAGCCCCAGCATTTT. Its protein product is CASSSINQGSNQPQHF. Full variable domain (outside the CDR3, taken from reference TRBV28 and TRBJ1-5): DVKVTQSSRYLVKRTGEKVFLECVQDMDHENMFWYRQDPGLGLRLIYFSYDVKMKEKGDIPEGYSVSREKKERFSLILESASTNQTSMYLCASSSINQGSNQPQHFGDGTRLSIL.

This clonotype was seen many times. This rearrangement joins TRBV5-1 to TRBJ2-5, with TRBD2 matching 7 bases. Germline lookup yields CDR1 SGHRS and CDR2 YFSETQ. Germline trimming cut 3 bases from V and 5 bases from J; bases unmatched to any gene: 1. The CDR3 is 12 residues long. CDR3 sequence (DNA): TGCGCCAGCAGCTGGGAGGGTGAGACCCAGTACTTC. This gives the protein CASSWEGETQYF.

The chain has TRBV5-1 and TRBJ2-2; no clear D gene. The germline CDR1 and CDR2 sequences are SGHRS and YFSETQ. This CDR3 has 14 amino acids. V was pared by 2 bases and J by 4 bases, with 9 bases between. DNA for the CDR3: TGCGCCAGCAGCTTCCAGAACCCCACCGGGGAGCTGTTTTTT. Amino acid sequence: CASSFQNPTGELFF.

This clonotype was counted ten times or more. CDR3 coding DNA: TGTGCCAGCCAGGATCTAGCGGGGGCCGAGCAGTACTTC. Translated: CASQDLAGAEQYF. This chain uses TRBV12-3 or TRBV12-4 with TRBJ2-7; 10 bases line up with TRBD2. Trimming cost V 8 bases and J 6 bases; bases outside gene matches: 7. The CDR3 contains 13 residues.

This clonotype was counted ten times or more. CDR3 in DNA: TGTGCCAGCAGCAGGACTGGAATAAACGAGCAGTACTTC. This gives the protein CASSRTGINEQYF. This chain uses TRBV12-3 or TRBV12-4 with TRBJ2-7; TRBD2 is a possible D gene (5 bases). CDR3 length: 13 residues. V gave up 6 bases and J gave up 5 bases, with 14 bases separating them.

The rearrangement uses TRBV19 and TRBJ1-5, with 7 positions matching TRBD1. Germline lookup yields CDR1 LNHDA and CDR2 SQIVND (reference sequence). This CDR3 is 13 amino acids long. Trimming at V came to 10 bases and at J to 3 bases, leaving 6 bases not matched to a gene. The CDR3 nucleotides read TGTGCCACCTCACAGGGGCTCAATCAGCCCCAGCATTTT. Amino acids: CATSQGLNQPQHF.

The sample holds many counts of this clonotype. The chain links TRBV5-1 to TRBJ2-2; 13 bases line up with TRBD2. The CDR3 extends over 16 amino acids. V shed 7 bases and J 5 bases; nucleotides not matched to a gene: 8. Germline V gives CDR1 SGHRS, CDR2 YFSETQ. The CDR3 DNA sequence: TGCGCCAGCTTCACTGAGACTAGCGGGGGGACCGGGGAGCTGTTTTTT. Residues: CASFTETSGGTGELFF.

This clonotype was counted ten times or more. The V and J genes are TRBV7-9 and TRBJ2-1; weak D call: TRBD1 (5 bases). V lost 4 bases, J lost 4 bases, and 11 bases lay in between. The germline CDR1 and CDR2 sequences are SEHNR and FQNEAQ (reference sequence). This CDR3 has 14 residues. CDR3 DNA: TGTGCCAGCAGCTCCTTTAGGGGTTACAATGAGCAGTTCTTC. This translates into CASSSFRGYNEQFF.

This clonotype was seen a few times. V gene TRBV7-8 combines with J gene TRBJ2-6; TRBD2 might be the D (7 bases). V lost 5 bases and J lost 0, with 14 bases in between. This CDR3 has 17 amino acids. Germline V gene data show CDR1 as SGHVS and CDR2 as FQNEAQ. The CDR3 protein is CASSAVGGPSGANVLTF. The CDR3 nucleotides read TGTGCCAGCAGCGCCGTCGGGGGGCCCTCTGGGGCCAACGTCCTGACTTTC.

This rearrangement joins TRBV4-3 to TRBJ2-1; no reliable D call. V lost 1 base and J 0 bases, leaving 7 bases between the germline ends. The CDR3 totals 15 residues. Per germline, CDR1 LGHNA and CDR2 YSLEER. CDR3 loop: CASSQVASSYNEQFF. Here the CDR3 DNA reads TGCGCCAGCAGCCAAGTCGCAAGCTCCTACAATGAGCAGTTCTTC.

This clonotype has only a few counts. The rearrangement joins TRBV18 to TRBJ2-1, with TRBD2 matching 11 bases. The trim removed 6 bases at V and 9 bases at J, leaving 7 bases unmatched. CDR3 size: 14 residues. In germline, CDR1 is KGHSH, CDR2 LQKENI. CDR3 in amino acids: CASSPTSGEVEQFF. The CDR3 nucleotides read TGTGCCAGCTCGCCGACTAGCGGGGAAGTTGAGCAGTTCTTC. The full variable domain, in which reference TRBV18 and TRBJ2-1 provide the parts outside the CDR3, is NAGVMQNPRHLVRRRGQEARLRCSPMKGHSHVYWYRQLPEEGLKFMVYLQKENIIDESGMPKERFSAEFPKEGPSILRIQQVVRGDSAAYFCASSPTSGEVEQFFGPGTRLTVL.

This clonotype was recorded many times. The V gene is TRBV7-9, the J gene TRBJ2-5; D not resolved. The V and J ends lost 1 base and 5 bases respectively, with 8 bases between them. Germline V gene lookup returns CDR1 SEHNR and CDR2 FQNEAQ (reference sequence). This CDR3 contains 13 residues. The CDR3 is CASSLDGEETQYF. The CDR3 coding sequence is TGTGCCAGCAGCTTAGATGGAGAGGAGACCCAGTACTTC.

A few counts support this clonotype. CDR3: CATSEHPGQGALNEKLFF. The CDR3 bases are TGTGCCACCAGTGAACATCCGGGACAGGGGGCCCTTAATGAAAAACTGTTTTTT. The rearrangement joins TRBV24-1 to TRBJ1-4; TRBD1 matches at 12 bases. The CDR3 covers 18 residues. The junction had 9 bases not matched to a gene; V was cut back by 4 bases and J by 4 bases. Looked up from germline, CDR1 is KGHDR and CDR2 is SFDVKD.

V is TRBV20-1 and J is TRBJ1-2, with 7 bases matching TRBD1. J gave up 7 bases and V 4 bases, and 6 bases lay outside the gene matches. The CDR3 spans 12 residues. Germline V gene data show CDR1 as DFQATT and CDR2 as SNEGSKA (reference sequence). CDR3 sequence: CSATEQGIGYTF. The CDR3 DNA sequence: TGCAGTGCTACCGAACAGGGGATTGGCTACACCTTC.

This clonotype was counted ten times or more. The genes are TRBV5-1 and TRBJ2-1; D is unclear. CDR3 size: 13 residues. CDR1 is SGHRS, CDR2 YFSETQ, per germline. The germline V and J ends were trimmed by 0 bases and 8 bases, with 9 bases remaining between them. CDR3 protein: CASSLDILYEQFF. CDR3 sequence (DNA): TGCGCCAGCAGCTTGGATATTTTGTATGAGCAGTTCTTC.

This clonotype was found many times. The chain employs TRBV4-2 and TRBJ2-1; D not resolved. With 0 bases removed from V and 6 bases from J, the gap between germline ends came to 15 bases. The CDR3 sequence is 16 residues long. The germline CDR1 and CDR2 sequences are LGHNA and YNFKEQ. The DNA for the CDR3 is TGTGCCAGCAGCCAAGATCATTCGGCCTATCCCAATGAGCAGTTCTTC. Its protein product is CASSQDHSAYPNEQFF.

This clonotype was recorded a few times. The V gene is TRBV7-6, the J gene TRBJ1-5; D is undetermined. The germline V gene has CDR1 SGHVS and CDR2 FNYEAQ. This CDR3 has 15 residues. V was trimmed by 1 base and J by 7 bases, leaving 14 bases between them. The CDR3 region is CASSLGLRGSQPQHF. The CDR3 nucleotides read TGTGCCAGCAGCTTAGGATTAAGAGGGAGCCAGCCCCAGCATTTT.

The rearrangement joins TRBV5-1 to TRBJ2-3, with D perhaps assigned TRBD1 or TRBD2 (6 bases each). This CDR3 has 15 residues. Per the germline V gene, CDR1 is SGHRS and CDR2 is YFSETQ. Trimming left V 6 bases short and J 0 bases short, with 14 bases between. CDR3 nucleotides: TGCGCCAGCACCGAGGGGGGTCGGAGCACAGATACGCAGTATTTT. It yields the protein CASTEGGRSTDTQYF.